This T cell receptor (beta chain) was observed in a study of cytomegalovirus exposure and HLA in healthy donors. In the study overall: Unique TCR beta sequences numbering 117 million came from about 180 million T cells in an earlier analysis. Whole-study results and caveats: Reported performance of the classifier showed diagnosis of cytomegalovirus status with high specificity and sensitivity. A few chains linked to CMV were shown in vitro to be specific for CMV antigens.

Trimming pared 0 bases from V and 7 bases from J, leaving 10 bases between. This CDR3 comprises 13 residues. Germline CDR1 and CDR2: SGHDT and YYEEEE. This clone was detected only a few times. Antigen specificity is unknown. PCR used 60 Vbeta primers and 13 Jbeta primers. Measured with immunoSEQ multiplex PCR; TCRdb has only the in-frame clones, and not every one. The data show about 120,000 clones, 65% to 90% seen once. The sample consisted of PBMCs. The chain uses TRBV5-6 and TRBJ1-2; D unresolved. The receptor's source is a man aged 25 to 40 in good health and CMV-seronegative. Here the CDR3 reads CASSLVSGGGYTF. The CDR3, as DNA: TGTGCCAGCAGCTTGGTTTCAGGTGGTGGCTACACCTTC.